The 18 T cell receptor beta chains reported below all come from one sample, sequenced in a study of T cells in Graves' hyperthyroidism and ophthalmopathy. The source material, RNA transcripts, was used to amplify TCR beta CDR3 regions. The HTBI primer set drove a first-round RT-PCR of the TCR CDR3. From the multiplex PCR reads, TCRdb called clonotypes with MiXCR, one entry per CDR3 protein. The table has about 420,000 distinct CDR3 sequences, approximately 15% seen once. The sample comprised blood. These receptors were collected from a woman aged 18-35 years with Graves' hyperthyroidism.

This clonotype was picked up many times. This chain connects TRBV15 to TRBJ1-5, with a weak D call TRBD1 (5 bases). The CDR3 is made up of 14 amino acids. V dropped 8 bases and J dropped 7 bases, with 18 bases sitting between them. Germline CDR1 and CDR2: LNHNV and YYDKDF (reference sequence). The CDR3 DNA reads as TGTGCCACCGGGGCAAGAGGGATTCGGCAGCCCCAGCATTTT. Translated: CATGARGIRQPQHF. The full variable domain, rest sourced from reference TRBV15 and TRBJ1-5, is DAMVIQNPRYQVTQFGKPVTLSCSQTLNHNVMYWYQQKSSQAPKLLFHYYDKDFNNEADTPDNFQSRRPNTSFCFLDIRSPGLGDTAMYLCATGARGIRQPQHFGDGTRLSIL.

This clonotype has just a few counts. The chain joins TRBV3-1 to TRBJ1-3, with D unclear. CDR3 length: 15 residues. Per the germline V gene, CDR1 is LGHDT and CDR2 is YNNKEL (reference sequence). V lost 1 base to trimming and J lost 0 bases, with 7 bases between them. In DNA, the CDR3 is TGTGCCAGCAGCCAAGTGCCCAGCTCTGGAAACACCATATATTTT. This translates into CASSQVPSSGNTIYF.

The count of this clonotype is one. A much larger clone differs by one base, so this may be a read error. It is likely a read error, because the conserved phenylalanine at the end of the CDR3 is missing. The V call is TRBV7-9, the J call TRBJ2-3; no reliable D call. Germline V gene sequence: CDR1 SEHNR, CDR2 FQNEAQ (reference sequence). This CDR3 has 13 amino acids. Trimming left V 5 bases short and J 4 bases short, with 10 bases between. CDR3 protein: CASSDSTSDTQYS. The CDR3 DNA reads TGTGCCAGCAGCGATTCTACTTCAGATACGCAGTATTCT.

This chain uses TRBV28 with TRBJ2-7; perhaps TRBD2 as D (6 bases). The CDR3 totals 14 residues. The V and J ends lost 3 bases and 4 bases respectively, with 13 bases between them. Germline assignment: CDR1 MDHEN and CDR2 SYDVKM. Here the CDR3 DNA reads TGTGCCAGCAGTTTCCCTTCGGGAGTTTACGAGCAGTACTTC. Translated, it gives CASSFPSGVYEQYF.

This clonotype was seen ten or more times. The chain joins TRBV7-8 to TRBJ1-5, with D maybe TRBD1 (6 bases). CDR1 is SGHVS, CDR2 FQNEAQ, per germline. CDR3 length: 15 residues. The V gene lost 5 bases and the J gene lost 1 base, with 12 bases spanning the gap. The CDR3: CASSLTGQSNQPQHF. CDR3 DNA sequence: TGTGCCAGCAGCCTTACAGGACAGAGCAATCAGCCCCAGCATTTT.

This clonotype occurred a few times. The J gene is TRBJ1-4, the V gene TRBV19; perhaps TRBD1 as D (5 bases). The V end lost 6 bases, the J end lost 4 bases, and 18 bases lay between the germline ends. Germline V CDR1 and CDR2: LNHDA, SQIVND (reference sequence). The CDR3 consists of 16 residues. The CDR3 bases are TGTGCCAGTAGCCCTCCAACGGGGGGTAATAATGAAAAACTGTTTTTT. Protein sequence: CASSPPTGGNNEKLFF.

In this sample, this clonotype turned up many times. V and J are TRBV4-1 and TRBJ2-5; D is possibly TRBD1 or TRBD2 (5 bases each). Trimming took 7 bases from V and 1 from J, leaving 13 bases between them. Germline V gene sequence: CDR1 MGHRA, CDR2 YSYEKL. This CDR3 comprises 14 residues. The CDR3 DNA is TGCGCCAGCACCCCAGAGGGGTTCCAAGAGACCCAGTACTTC. Its protein is CASTPEGFQETQYF.

This clonotype has at least ten counts. The gene calls are TRBV6-2 or TRBV6-3 and TRBJ1-6; 8 bases line up with TRBD1. The germline CDR1 and CDR2 sequences are MNHEY and SVGEGT. Trimming at V came to 6 bases and at J to 7 bases, leaving 11 bases not matched to a gene. The CDR3 sequence is 16 residues long. CDR3 DNA sequence: TGTGCCAGCAGCCCAGGGACAGGTGGGCCGAATTCACCCCTCCACTTT. Translating gives CASSPGTGGPNSPLHF.

This clonotype was detected many times. The gene calls are TRBV6-1 and TRBJ2-5, with 11 bases identical to TRBD1. V lost 7 bases and J lost 4; bases outside the gene matches: 8. Germline-derived CDR1 and CDR2 are MNHNS and SASEGT. This CDR3 contains 15 residues. CDR3 protein: CASTSGQGVSETQYF. For the CDR3, the DNA is TGTGCCAGCACCTCGGGACAGGGGGTGTCAGAGACCCAGTACTTC.

This clonotype was seen repeatedly, ten times or more. In DNA, the CDR3 is TGTGCCAGCAGCTTAGCGGGGACCTCGTGGGAGCAGTACTTC. Residues: CASSLAGTSWEQYF. The V call is TRBV7-2, the J call TRBJ2-7; D assignment may be TRBD1 or TRBD2 (5 bases each). V dropped 0 bases and J dropped 7 bases, with 13 bases sitting between them. CDR1 and CDR2 from the germline V gene are SGHTA and FQGNSA. CDR3 length: 14 residues.

The table lists this clonotype with many counts. The gene calls are TRBV3-1 and TRBJ2-5; TRBD2 agrees at 7 bases. CDR1 is LGHDT, CDR2 YNNKEL, per germline (reference sequence). The CDR3 runs 17 residues. The junction had 14 bases not matched to a gene; V was cut back by 1 base and J by 6 bases. The CDR3 region has the DNA TGTGCCAGCAGCCAAGGTTTCTCGGGCGGGAGCGGTCAGACCCAGTACTTC. As protein: CASSQGFSGGSGQTQYF.

This clonotype was seen at least ten times. The chain carries TRBV28 and TRBJ1-5; D gene unclear. Germline V lookup: CDR1 MDHEN, CDR2 SYDVKM. There are 12 residues in the CDR3. V lost 6 bases, J lost 4 bases, and 7 bases lay in between. CDR3 in amino acids: CASRDGNQPQHF. The DNA of the CDR3 is TGTGCCAGCAGGGACGGGAATCAGCCCCAGCATTTT.

This clonotype was observed at least ten times. The rearrangement links TRBV6-1 to TRBJ2-5; D is perhaps TRBD1 (6 bases). The CDR3 totals 14 residues. V was clipped by 5 bases and J by 0 bases, with 10 bases between them. CDR1 and CDR2 from the germline V gene are MNHNS and SASEGT. CDR3 amino acids: CASSSGTHQETQYF. The DNA of the CDR3 is TGTGCCAGCAGTTCAGGGACACACCAAGAGACCCAGTACTTC.

This clonotype occurred many times. The V and J genes are TRBV6-1 and TRBJ1-2; D not certain. Looked up from germline, CDR1 is MNHNS and CDR2 is SASEGT. This CDR3 is 14 amino acids long. V shed 5 bases and J shed 4 bases, with 14 bases lying between them. The CDR3 nucleotides read TGTGCCAGCAGTTGGAACATAAAAGGCTATGGCTACACCTTC. This translates into CASSWNIKGYGYTF.

Regarding this clonotype: One junction end does not reproduce the germline sequence, and a read error may be involved. The chain is built from TRBV27 and TRBJ2-4, with TRBD1 matching 9 bases. The CDR3 totals 16 residues. CDR1 and CDR2 from the germline V gene are MNHEY and SMNVEV (reference sequence). CDR3 DNA: TGTGCCAGCACTCCCATGGGGACAGGGCTCAAAAACACTCAGTACTTC. This encodes CASTPMGTGLKNTQYF.

The sample holds many counts of this clonotype. J is TRBJ1-3 and V is TRBV2; 8 nucleotides match TRBD1. The CDR3 runs to 14 residues. Looked up from germline, CDR1 is SNHLY and CDR2 is FYNNEI. V lost 6 bases and J lost 3; bases outside the gene matches: 4. The CDR3 sequence: CASRGQGGGNTIYF. In DNA, the CDR3 is TGTGCCAGCAGAGGACAGGGCGGTGGAAACACCATATATTTT.

This clonotype was counted a single time. A read error may be the cause here, since a much bigger clone is one base away. The rearrangement uses TRBV11-1 and TRBJ2-3, with unresolved D. Trimming left V 1 base short and J 5 bases short, with 13 bases between. CDR1 is SGHAT, CDR2 FQDESV, per germline (reference sequence). The CDR3 runs 15 residues. The DNA of the CDR3 is TGTGCCAGCAGCTTAGTAGGGATAAGAGGAGATACGCAGTATTTT. Protein: CASSLVGIRGDTQYF.

This clonotype was counted at least ten times. This sequence joins TRBV12-3 or TRBV12-4 and TRBJ1-2; TRBD1 is a possible D gene (6 bases). The CDR3 spans 15 residues. Trimming took 3 bases from V and 2 from J, leaving 13 bases between them. The CDR3 spells CASSFGGGPNYGYTF. The CDR3 nucleotides are TGTGCCAGCAGTTTTGGCGGGGGGCCGAACTATGGCTACACCTTC.